The source of this TCR beta chain is a study of CD8 T cells in ankylosing spondylitis. Worth noting for this clonotype: Its antigen is unknown.

A quantitative 5'-RACE method, one with molecular barcodes, was used to make TCR beta libraries. TCRdb recomputed calls from the 5' RACE reads with MiXCR, one row per CDR3 protein. The data contain about 540,000 distinct CDR3 sequences, roughly an eighth of them singletons. Notes on the study in general: Clones tied to disease were said to be significantly enriched in matched ankylosing spondylitis synovial fluid. A TCR beta motif of 7 or 8 highly homologous variants appeared characteristic of ankylosing spondylitis blood.

Sample: blood, either unsorted or a sorted T cell fraction (not recorded which). The sequence derives from a male donor with ankylosing spondylitis.

This CDR3 is CASSQEWGGSSYNEQFF. The CDR3 DNA reads as TGTGCCAGCAGCCAAGAATGGGGCGGGAGCTCCTACAATGAGCAGTTCTTC. This chain uses TRBV3-1 with TRBJ2-1; the match to TRBD2 covers 7 bases. The CDR3 spans 17 residues. In germline, CDR1 is LGHDT, CDR2 YNNKEL (reference sequence). V shed 0 bases, J shed 0 bases, and the junction held 5 bases outside the gene matches.